This TCR beta chain was sequenced in a study of vaccination and CD4 T cells after COVID-19. About the study: The makeup of the convalescents was six males and four females, two of them Hispanic. The control cultures got either a CEFX pool, an HIV-1 Nef pool, or no peptide at all.

Sequencing of DNA taken from cultured CD4+ T cells relied on the Oncomine TCR Beta short-read assay. TCRdb recomputed calls from the PCR reads with MiXCR, one row per CDR3 protein. The repertoire includes 9,000 to 10,000 distinct CDR3 sequences, about 66% of them detected once, and 26% sits in the top ten. Comment on this clonotype: Its matching antigen is unknown.

Treatment denoted: roughly 10-day PBMC culture with coronavirus spike peptide pools or control peptides (ViraFEST assay). Germline CDR1 and CDR2: MNHEY and SVGEGT. The CDR3 totals 14 residues. V shed 11 bases, J shed 0 bases, and the junction held 7 bases outside the gene matches. The sequenced material came from CD4+ T cells from blood, cultured in vitro. The source of this sequence is a human donor who had recovered from COVID-19. The chain has TRBV6-2 or TRBV6-3 and TRBJ1-1; 9 positions agree with TRBD1. The DNA of the CDR3 is TGTGCCTCGTCAGGACAGGGGCTGAACACTGAAGCTTTCTTT. It yields the protein CASSGQGLNTEAFF.